This section outlines one T cell receptor beta chain sequence together with its context. V lost 5 bases and J lost 5, with 16 bases in between. The V gene's germline CDR1 is LNHDA and CDR2 SQIVND (reference sequence). The CDR3 is 15 amino acids. This record belongs to a study of OX40 agonist ivuxolimab in advanced cancers. About the study: Cancers in dose escalation were hepatocellular, melanoma, renal cell and head and neck. Participants could have had prior anti-PD-1, anti-PD-L1 or anti-CTLA-4 therapy, and about 40% had some.

Libraries were prepared by immunoSEQ multiplex PCR; TCRdb keeps only in-frame clonotypes and omits some of them. The profile shows about 80,000 clones, 70% to 90% of them singletons. The TCR was taken from an adult with an advanced solid tumor such as melanoma, head and neck, liver or kidney cancer. This material consisted of CD4+ or CD8+ T cells sorted from blood, taken in a trial of the OX40 agonist ivuxolimab. The gene calls are TRBV19 and TRBJ1-5; no clear D gene. CDR3 loop: CASSPAPSGYQPQHF. The CDR3 nucleotides are TGTGCCAGTAGTCCAGCACCCTCCGGATATCAGCCCCAGCATTTT.